The entry that follows covers one T cell receptor beta chain sequence. What it recognizes is unknown. The data belong to a study of T cell repertoires in aging, cancer and after chemotherapy. Multiplex touch-down PCR with TRB-A/B primers amplified rearranged V-D-J TRB sequences. TCRdb called the multiplex PCR reads again in MiXCR, with one record for every CDR3 protein. In the table there are approximately 1,500 distinct CDR3 sequences, over 35% of which are singletons. Broader study findings: Healthy donors lost TCR diversity with age mainly through richness, cancer patients through richness and evenness. Untreated cancer patients had significantly lower blood TCR diversity than age-matched healthy donors. No conclusions about immunological memory after chemotherapy can be drawn from the repertoire data.

Peripheral blood genomic DNA, not sorted cells or RNA, was the template. J was trimmed by 2 bases and V by 2 bases; bases with no gene match: 5. From germline, CDR1 is SGHKS and CDR2 YYEKEE (reference sequence). CDR3 size: 15 residues. The specimen sequenced was blood. The TCR comes from a human donor with a solid tumor. The chain links TRBV5-5 to TRBJ2-7; 9 nucleotides match TRBD1. As DNA, the CDR3 is TGTGCCAGCAGCTTTGCGGACAGGGGAGCCTACGAGCAGTACTTC. Amino acid sequence: CASSFADRGAYEQYF.